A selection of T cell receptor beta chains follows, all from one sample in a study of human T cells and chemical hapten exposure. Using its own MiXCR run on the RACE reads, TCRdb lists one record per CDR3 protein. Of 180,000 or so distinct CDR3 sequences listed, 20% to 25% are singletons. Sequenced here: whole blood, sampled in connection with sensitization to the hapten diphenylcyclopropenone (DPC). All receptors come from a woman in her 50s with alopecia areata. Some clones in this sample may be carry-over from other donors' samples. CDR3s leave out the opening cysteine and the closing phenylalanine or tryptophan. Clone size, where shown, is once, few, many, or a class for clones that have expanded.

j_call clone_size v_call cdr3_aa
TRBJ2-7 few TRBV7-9 ASSLSQGRNEQY
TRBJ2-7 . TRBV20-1 SARPRTGYEQY
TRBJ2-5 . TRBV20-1 SARRLAGVAGETQY
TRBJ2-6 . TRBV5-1 ASSLEGVPGANVLT
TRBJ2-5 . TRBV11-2 ASSLDQRGMGTQY
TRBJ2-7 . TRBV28 ASSLPGDRAYEQY
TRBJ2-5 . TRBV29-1 SVDEGRETQY
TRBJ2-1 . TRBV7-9 ASSRLSGSSYNEQF
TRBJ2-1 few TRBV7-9 ALSIAYNEQF
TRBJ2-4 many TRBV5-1 ASSLEGFAKNIQY
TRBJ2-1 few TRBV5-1 ASRRTSESDNEQF
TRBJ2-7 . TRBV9 ASSASPDNYEQY
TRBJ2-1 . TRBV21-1 ASSKGTAGNNEQF
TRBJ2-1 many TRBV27 ASGIPLEQF
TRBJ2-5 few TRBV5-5 ASSLGQGVETQY
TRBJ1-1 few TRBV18 ASSSSIGAEAF
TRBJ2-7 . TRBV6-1 ASSYGTNYEQY
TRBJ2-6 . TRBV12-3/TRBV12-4 ASSLRGSGSGANVLT
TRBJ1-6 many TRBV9 ASSGIQGTNSPLH
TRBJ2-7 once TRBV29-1 SVGDRGPPYEQY
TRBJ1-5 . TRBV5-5 ASSPGGRMAGQGPQH
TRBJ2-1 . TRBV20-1 SAPPLADYNEQF
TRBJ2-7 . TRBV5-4 ASSHPSADEQY
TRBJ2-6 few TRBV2 ASSEARGAGANVLT
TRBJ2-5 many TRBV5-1 ASSFAGAETQY
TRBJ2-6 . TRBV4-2 ASSHPISGANVLT
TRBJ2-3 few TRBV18 ASSPRETDTQY
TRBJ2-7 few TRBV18 ASSPLAGDEEQY
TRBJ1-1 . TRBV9 ASSVDAGTGMPEAF
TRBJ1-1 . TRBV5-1 ASSGGGRGNTEAF
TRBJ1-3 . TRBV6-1 ASGAKGGTTIY
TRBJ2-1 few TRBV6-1 ASSERGLAGGYEQF
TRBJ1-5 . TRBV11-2 ASSLGDRANDQPQH
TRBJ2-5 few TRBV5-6 ATGVRGQETQY
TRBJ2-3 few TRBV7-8 ASSAEDRGPTDTQY
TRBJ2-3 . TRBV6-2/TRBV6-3 ASSYSKGAPDTQY
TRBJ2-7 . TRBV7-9 ASSPLAAPSYEQY
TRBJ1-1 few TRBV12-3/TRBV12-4 ASSLGPEGAF
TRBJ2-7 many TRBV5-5 ASSEGLAASYEQY
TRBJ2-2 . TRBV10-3 AISERPPNTGELF
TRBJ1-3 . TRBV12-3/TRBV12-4 ASSYAGHAGNTIY
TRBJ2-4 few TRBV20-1 SAGGAPGAKNIQY
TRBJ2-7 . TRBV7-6 ASSLGTGNRGEQY
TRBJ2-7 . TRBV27 ATLPPSSYEQY
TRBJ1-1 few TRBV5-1 ASSLARGQEWNTEAF
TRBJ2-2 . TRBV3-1 ASSQEDRLTGELF